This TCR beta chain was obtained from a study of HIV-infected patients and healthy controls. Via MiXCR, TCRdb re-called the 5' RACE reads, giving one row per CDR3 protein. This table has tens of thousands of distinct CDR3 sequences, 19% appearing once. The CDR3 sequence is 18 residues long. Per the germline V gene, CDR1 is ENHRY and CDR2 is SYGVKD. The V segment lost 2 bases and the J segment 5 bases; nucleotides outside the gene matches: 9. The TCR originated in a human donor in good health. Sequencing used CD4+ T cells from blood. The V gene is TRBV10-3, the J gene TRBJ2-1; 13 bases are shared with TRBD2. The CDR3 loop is CAISEGLAGASPHNEQFF. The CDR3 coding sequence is TGTGCCATCAGTGAGGGACTAGCGGGGGCCTCACCCCACAATGAGCAGTTCTTC.